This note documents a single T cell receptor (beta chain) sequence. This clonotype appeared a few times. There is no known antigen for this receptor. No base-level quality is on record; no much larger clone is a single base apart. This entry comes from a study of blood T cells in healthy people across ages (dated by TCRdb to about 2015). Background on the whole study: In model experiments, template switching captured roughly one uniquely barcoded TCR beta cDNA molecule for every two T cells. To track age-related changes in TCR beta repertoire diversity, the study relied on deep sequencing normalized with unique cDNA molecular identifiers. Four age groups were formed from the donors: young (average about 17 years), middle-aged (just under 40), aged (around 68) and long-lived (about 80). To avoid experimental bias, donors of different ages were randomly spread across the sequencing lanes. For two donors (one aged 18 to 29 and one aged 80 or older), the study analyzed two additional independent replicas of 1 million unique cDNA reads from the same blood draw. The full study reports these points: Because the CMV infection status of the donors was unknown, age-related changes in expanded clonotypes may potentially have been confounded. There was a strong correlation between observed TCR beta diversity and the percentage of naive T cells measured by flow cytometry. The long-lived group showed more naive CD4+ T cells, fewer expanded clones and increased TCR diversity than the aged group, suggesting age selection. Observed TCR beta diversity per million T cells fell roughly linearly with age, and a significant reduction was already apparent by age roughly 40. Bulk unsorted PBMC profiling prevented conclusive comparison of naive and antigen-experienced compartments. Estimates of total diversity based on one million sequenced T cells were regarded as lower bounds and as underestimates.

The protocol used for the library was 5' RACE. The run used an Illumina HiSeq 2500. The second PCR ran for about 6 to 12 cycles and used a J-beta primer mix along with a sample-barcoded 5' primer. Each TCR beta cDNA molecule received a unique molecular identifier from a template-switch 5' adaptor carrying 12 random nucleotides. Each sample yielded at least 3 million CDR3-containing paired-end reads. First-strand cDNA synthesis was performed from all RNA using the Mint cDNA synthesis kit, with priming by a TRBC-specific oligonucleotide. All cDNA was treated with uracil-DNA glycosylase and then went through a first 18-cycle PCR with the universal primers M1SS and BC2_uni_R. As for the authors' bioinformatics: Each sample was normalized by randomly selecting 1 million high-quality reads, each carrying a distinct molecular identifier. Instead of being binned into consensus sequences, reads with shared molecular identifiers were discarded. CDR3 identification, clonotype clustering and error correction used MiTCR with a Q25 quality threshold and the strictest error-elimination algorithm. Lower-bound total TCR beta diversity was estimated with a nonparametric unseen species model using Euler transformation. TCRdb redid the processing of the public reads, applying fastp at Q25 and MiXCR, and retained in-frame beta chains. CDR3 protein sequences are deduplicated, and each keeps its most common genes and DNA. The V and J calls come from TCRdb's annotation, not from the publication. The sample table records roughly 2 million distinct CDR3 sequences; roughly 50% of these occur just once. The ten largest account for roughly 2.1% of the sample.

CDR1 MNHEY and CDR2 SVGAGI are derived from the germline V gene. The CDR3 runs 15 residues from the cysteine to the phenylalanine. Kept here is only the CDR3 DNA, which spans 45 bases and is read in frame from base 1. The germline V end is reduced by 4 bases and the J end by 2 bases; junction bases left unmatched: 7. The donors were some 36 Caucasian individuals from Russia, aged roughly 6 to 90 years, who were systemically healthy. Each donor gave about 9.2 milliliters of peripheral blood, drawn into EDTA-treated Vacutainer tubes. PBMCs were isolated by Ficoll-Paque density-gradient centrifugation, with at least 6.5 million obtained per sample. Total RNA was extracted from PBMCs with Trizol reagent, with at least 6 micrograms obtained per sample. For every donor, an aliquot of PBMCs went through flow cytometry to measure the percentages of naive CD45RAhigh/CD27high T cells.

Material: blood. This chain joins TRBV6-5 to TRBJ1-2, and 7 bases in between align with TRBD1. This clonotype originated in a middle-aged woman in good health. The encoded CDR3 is CASSSPTTGNYGYTF. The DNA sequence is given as TGTGCCAGCAGTTCCCCGACGACAGGGAACTATGGCTACACCTTC.